This TCR beta chain originates from a study of T-cell reconstitution after alpha-beta-depleted transplantation in children. V trimming: 0 bases; J trimming: 3 bases; junction bases outside the gene matches: 3. This CDR3 is built from 16 residues. Germline V gene sequence: CDR1 SGHKS, CDR2 YYEKEE (reference sequence). Unique molecular identifiers were used to barcode this TCRbeta library. TCRdb re-called the PCR reads through MiXCR, storing one row per CDR3 protein. The data show around 400,000 distinct CDR3 sequences, about a tenth seen once. V is TRBV5-5 and J is TRBJ1-6; TRBD1 matches 7 bases. The receptor was isolated from a human donor who donated a stem cell graft to a child with acute myeloid leukemia. This specimen was PBMCs from the stem cell graft donor, taken from the stem cell graft. The DNA of the CDR3 is TGTGCCAGCAGCTTGGACAGGGGAATCTATAATTCACCCCTCCACTTT. As protein: CASSLDRGIYNSPLHF. The full variable domain, with the rest looked up from reference TRBV5-5 and TRBJ1-6, is DAGVTQSPTHLIKTRGQQVTLRCSPISGHKSVSWYQQVLGQGPQFIFQYYEKEERGRGNFPDRFSARQFPNYSSELNVNALLLGDSALYLCASSLDRGIYNSPLHFGNGTRLTVT.